The text below deals with one TCR beta chain. The PCR contained 60 Vbeta and 13 Jbeta primers. Clones were read by immunoSEQ multiplex PCR, and TCRdb kept only the in-frame ones, dropping some. The sample has some 180,000 clones, around three quarters seen once. Germline V CDR1 and CDR2: SGHRS, YFSETQ. The CDR3 covers 14 residues. Unmatched junction bases numbered 7, after V lost 4 bases and J lost 8 bases. This record comes from a study of cytomegalovirus exposure and HLA in healthy donors. Specimen: PBMCs. This receptor was identified in a woman aged 30 to 39 in good health and CMV-seropositive. This rearrangement joins TRBV5-1 to TRBJ1-4; 8 positions match TRBD1. CDR3 protein: CASSPGQGSEKLFF. The DNA of the CDR3 is TGCGCCAGCAGCCCTGGACAGGGCTCAGAAAAACTGTTTTTT.